Listed below are T cell receptor beta chains from one sample, sequenced in a study of neurological immune-mediated disorders. TCRdb independently ran MiXCR on the 5' RACE reads; one entry per CDR3 protein. The sample records 65,000 to 90,000 distinct CDR3 sequences, about 9.4% being singletons. Source material: PBMCs. These receptors were collected from a man in his forties in good health. Both conserved end residues are part of each CDR3. A D gene is named only where the DNA matches it firmly.

TRBJ1-2	TRBD1	TRBV6-5	CASSPSSQGQPSYTF
TRBJ2-3	TRBD1	TRBV6-1	CASRVDRGLYTDTQYF
TRBJ2-1	-	TRBV6-1	CASRLFRIVRDQSYNEQFF
TRBJ1-2	-	TRBV6-2/TRBV6-3	CASSYDTRFGGYTF
TRBJ2-7	TRBD2	TRBV27	CASSSPLAGGYYEHYF
TRBJ1-1	-	TRBV5-1	CASSRTENTDAFF
TRBJ2-3	-	TRBV5-1	CASSLGRGSIGNTQYF
TRBJ2-1	TRBD2	TRBV7-2	CASSLVAGHNYNEQFF
TRBJ2-3	-	TRBV28	CAGSEGGGTDTQYF
TRBJ2-3	-	TRBV12-3/TRBV12-4	CASSWDPIDTQYF
TRBJ2-5	-	TRBV4-2	CASSPFGTHTTQYF
TRBJ1-2	-	TRBV10-3	CAIDSGDYGYTF
TRBJ2-1	-	TRBV6-6	CASTAAGPYNEQFF
TRBJ1-2	-	TRBV5-1	CASQAGGNYGYTF
TRBJ2-2	TRBD2	TRBV15	CATSRGGTTHTGELFF
TRBJ1-4	-	TRBV7-2	CASSLATGAEKLFF
TRBJ2-3	TRBD1	TRBV5-5	CASTTRQGRSIGYF
TRBJ1-1	-	TRBV3-1	CASSQESVAEAFF
TRBJ1-1	-	TRBV20-1	CSAPWGKTNTEAFF
TRBJ1-2	-	TRBV3-1	CASSQLGSANYGYTF
TRBJ2-7	-	TRBV5-1	CASSVGSSYEQYF
TRBJ2-7	TRBD1	TRBV11-2	CASSLGRGTVGDYEQYF
TRBJ1-5	-	TRBV28	CASILSTGAEVGIGNQPQHF
TRBJ2-4	TRBD2	TRBV20-1	CSAPRLAGGPLAKNIQYF
TRBJ2-1	TRBD2	TRBV27	CASSLLGGLAGRNEQFF
TRBJ1-5	TRBD1	TRBV7-2	CASSPGQGVQPQHF
TRBJ2-3	-	TRBV7-2	CASSLEVRRGGTDTQYF
TRBJ2-2	TRBD1	TRBV6-5	CASFQGAGFTGELFF
TRBJ1-3	-	TRBV6-5	CASSNRRRGNTIYF
TRBJ2-5	TRBD2	TRBV12-3/TRBV12-4	CASSLGGLAGGLAETQYF
TRBJ1-1	-	TRBV7-6	CASSLFDNTEAFF
TRBJ2-7	-	TRBV28	CASSYGRSYEQYF
TRBJ2-2	-	TRBV10-3	CAISRKGGTGELFF
TRBJ2-2	-	TRBV5-1	CASSLGAGANTGELFF
TRBJ2-1	-	TRBV20-1	CSATGLTNEQFF
TRBJ2-1	-	TRBV5-1	CASSLGSPRDEQFF
TRBJ2-7	-	TRBV7-9	CASSSTLGRLDLWEQYF
TRBJ2-1	TRBD2	TRBV12-3/TRBV12-4	CASSFTDPRLAKIYNEQFF
TRBJ2-2	-	TRBV9	CASSVPGGAGELFF
TRBJ1-1	-	TRBV6-1	CASSEGQAARPMNTEAFF
TRBJ1-5	-	TRBV19	CASSINVGLIQTGRQPQHF
TRBJ1-2	-	TRBV5-1	CASSRDTTLDGYTF
TRBJ2-2	-	TRBV10-3	CAISELGTKGNTGELFF
TRBJ1-3	-	TRBV29-1	CSAQVAGNTIYF
TRBJ1-4	TRBD1	TRBV7-9	CASSPKGTAGGTNEKLFF